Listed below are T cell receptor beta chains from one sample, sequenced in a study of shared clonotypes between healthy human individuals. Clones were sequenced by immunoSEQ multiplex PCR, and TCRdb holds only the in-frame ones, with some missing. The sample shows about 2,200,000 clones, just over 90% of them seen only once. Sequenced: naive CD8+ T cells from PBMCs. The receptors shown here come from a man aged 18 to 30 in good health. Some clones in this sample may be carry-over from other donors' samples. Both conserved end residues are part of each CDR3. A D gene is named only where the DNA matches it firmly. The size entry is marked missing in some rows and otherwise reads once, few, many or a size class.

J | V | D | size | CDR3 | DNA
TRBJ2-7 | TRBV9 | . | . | CASSVSGEAGDEQYF | TGTGCCAGCAGCGTCTCGGGAGAAGCAGGGGACGAGCAGTACTTC
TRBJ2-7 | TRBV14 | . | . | CASSQESSYEQYF | TGTGCCAGCAGCCAAGAATCCAGCTACGAGCAGTACTTC
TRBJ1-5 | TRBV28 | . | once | CASSLFRQDNQPQHF | TGTGCCAGCAGTTTATTCCGGCAGGATAATCAGCCCCAGCATTTT
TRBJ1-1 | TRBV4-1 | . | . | CASSHRGGGTEAFF | TGCGCCAGCAGCCATCGGGGGGGCGGCACTGAAGCTTTCTTT
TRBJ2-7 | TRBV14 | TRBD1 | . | CASSQSGGVDEQYF | TGTGCCAGCAGCCAATCAGGGGGAGTCGACGAGCAGTACTTC
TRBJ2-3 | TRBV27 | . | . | CASSFGTAPSTDTQYF | TGTGCCAGCAGTTTCGGGACCGCCCCGAGCACAGATACGCAGTATTTT
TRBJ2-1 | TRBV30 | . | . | CAWEDVGNEQFF | TGTGCCTGGGAAGATGTTGGGAATGAGCAGTTCTTC
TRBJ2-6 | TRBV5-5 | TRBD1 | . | CASSSLDRVTGANVLTF | TGTGCCAGCAGCTCCCTGGACAGGGTAACTGGGGCCAACGTCCTGACTTTC
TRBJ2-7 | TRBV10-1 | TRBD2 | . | CASSESAGGPNEQYF | TGCGCCAGCAGTGAGTCGGCGGGAGGGCCCAACGAGCAGTACTTC
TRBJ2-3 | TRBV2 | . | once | CASSERLPVYLTQYF | TGTGCCAGCAGTGAGAGACTACCAGTGTACCTAACGCAGTATTTT
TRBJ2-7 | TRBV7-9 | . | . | CATYYRGVGQDYEQYF | TGTGCCACCTATTACCGAGGGGTTGGCCAAGACTACGAGCAGTACTTC
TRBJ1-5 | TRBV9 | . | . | CASSVGPLGNQPQHF | TGTGCCAGCAGCGTAGGGCCCCTCGGCAATCAGCCCCAGCATTTT
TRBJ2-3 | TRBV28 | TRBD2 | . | CASSYLTSATDTQYF | TGTGCCAGCAGTTACCTTACTAGCGCGACAGATACGCAGTATTTT
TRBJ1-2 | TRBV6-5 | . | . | CASSYGVGTLYGYTF | TGTGCCAGCAGTTACGGGGTAGGAACCCTCTATGGCTACACCTTC
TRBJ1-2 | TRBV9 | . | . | CASSVEGVNYGYTF | TGTGCCAGCAGCGTAGAGGGAGTTAACTATGGCTACACCTTC
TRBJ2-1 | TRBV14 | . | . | CASSHLRAQGEQFF | TGTGCCAGCAGCCATTTACGGGCCCAGGGTGAGCAGTTCTTC
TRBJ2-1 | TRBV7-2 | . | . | CASSLPVGNEQFF | TGTGCCAGCAGCCTACCGGTGGGGAATGAGCAGTTCTTC
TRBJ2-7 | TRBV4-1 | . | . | CASSHPTGTSYEQYF | TGCGCCAGCAGCCACCCCACAGGGACCTCCTACGAGCAGTACTTC
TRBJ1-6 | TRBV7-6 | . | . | CASSPEGGPSPLHF | TGTGCCAGCAGCCCTGAGGGGGGGCCCTCACCCCTCCACTTT
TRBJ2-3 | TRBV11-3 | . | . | CASSLLGGTDTQYF | TGTGCCAGCAGCTTACTAGGGGGCACAGATACGCAGTATTTT
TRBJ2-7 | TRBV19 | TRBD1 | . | CASRETGGNYEQYF | TGTGCCAGTAGGGAAACAGGGGGAAACTACGAGCAGTACTTC
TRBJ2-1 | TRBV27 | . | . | CASSLSLINEQFF | TGTGCCAGCAGTTTATCCCTCATCAATGAGCAGTTCTTC
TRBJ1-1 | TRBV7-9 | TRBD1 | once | CASSARTGLGTEAFF | TGTGCCAGCAGCGCCCGGACAGGGCTAGGCACTGAAGCTTTCTTT
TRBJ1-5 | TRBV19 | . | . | CASSSVFDQPQHF | TGTGCCAGTAGTTCAGTTTTCGATCAGCCCCAGCATTTT
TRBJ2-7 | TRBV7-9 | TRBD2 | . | CASSPRGTSGGYEQYF | TGTGCCAGCAGCCCGAGGGGAACTAGCGGGGGCTACGAGCAGTACTTC
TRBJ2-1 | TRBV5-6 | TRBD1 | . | CASSVPTGGYNEQFF | TGTGCCAGCAGCGTGCCGACAGGGGGCTACAATGAGCAGTTCTTC
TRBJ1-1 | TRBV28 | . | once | CASTILGWNTEAFF | TGTGCCAGCACCATCCTCGGGTGGAACACTGAAGCTTTCTTT
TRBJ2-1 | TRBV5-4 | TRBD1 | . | CASSLRQGSNNEQFF | TGTGCCAGCAGCCTCAGACAGGGCTCCAACAATGAGCAGTTCTTC
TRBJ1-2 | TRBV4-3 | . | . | CASSWTVLPNYGYTF | TGCGCCAGCTCCTGGACGGTTCTCCCTAACTATGGCTACACCTTC
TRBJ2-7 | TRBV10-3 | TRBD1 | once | CAISESVGQGSYEQYF | TGTGCCATCAGTGAGTCTGTGGGACAGGGCTCCTACGAGCAGTACTTC
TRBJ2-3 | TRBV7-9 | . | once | CASSGESSRREPDTQYF | TGTGCCAGCAGCGGTGAGTCTAGTCGGCGGGAACCAGATACGCAGTATTTT
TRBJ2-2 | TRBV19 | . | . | CASTSRGQNHDGELFF | TGTGCCAGTACCTCCCGAGGGCAGAACCATGACGGGGAGCTGTTTTTT
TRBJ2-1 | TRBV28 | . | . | CASTLVGLYNEQFF | TGTGCCAGCACCCTAGTGGGACTTTACAATGAGCAGTTCTTC
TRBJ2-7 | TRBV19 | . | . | CASSDGVTYEQYF | TGTGCCAGTAGTGATGGGGTGACCTACGAGCAGTACTTC
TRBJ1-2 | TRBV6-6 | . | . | CASSLSPAFGYTF | TGTGCCAGCAGTTTATCCCCGGCTTTTGGCTACACCTTC
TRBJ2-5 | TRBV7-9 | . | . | CASSDGKTQYF | TGTGCCAGCAGCGACGGAAAGACCCAGTACTTC
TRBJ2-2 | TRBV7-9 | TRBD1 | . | CASSQTRDRGAGELFF | TGTGCCAGCAGTCAGACCCGGGACAGAGGGGCCGGGGAGCTGTTTTTT
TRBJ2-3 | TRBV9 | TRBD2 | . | CASSVGRTSGSIADTQYF | TGTGCCAGCAGCGTAGGAAGGACTAGCGGGAGTATCGCAGATACGCAGTATTTT
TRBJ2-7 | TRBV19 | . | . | CASSPASATIPYEQYF | TGTGCCAGTAGTCCGGCCTCAGCCACGATTCCCTACGAGCAGTACTTC
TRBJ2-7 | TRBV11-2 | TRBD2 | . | CASSATSGPLWEQYF | TGTGCCAGCAGCGCTACTAGCGGCCCTTTGTGGGAGCAGTACTTC